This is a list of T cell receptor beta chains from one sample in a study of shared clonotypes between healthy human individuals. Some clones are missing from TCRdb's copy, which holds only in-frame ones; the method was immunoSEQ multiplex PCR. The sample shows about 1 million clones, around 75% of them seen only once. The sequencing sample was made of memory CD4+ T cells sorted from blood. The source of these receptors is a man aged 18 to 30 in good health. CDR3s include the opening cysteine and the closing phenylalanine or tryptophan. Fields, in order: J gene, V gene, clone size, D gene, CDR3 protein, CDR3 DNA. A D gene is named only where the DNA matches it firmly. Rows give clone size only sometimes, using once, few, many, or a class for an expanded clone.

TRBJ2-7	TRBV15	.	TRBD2	CATSRETGGPYEQYF	TGTGCCACCAGCAGAGAGACGGGGGGACCCTACGAGCAGTACTTC
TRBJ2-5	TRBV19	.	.	CASSIGSSPQETQYF	TGTGCCAGTAGTATTGGGAGTTCCCCCCAAGAGACCCAGTACTTC
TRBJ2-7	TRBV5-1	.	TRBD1	CASSFSTGYEQYF	TGCGCCAGCAGCTTCTCGACAGGGTACGAGCAGTACTTC
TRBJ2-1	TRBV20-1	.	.	CSALPGDEQFF	TGCAGTGCTTTACCGGGTGATGAGCAGTTCTTC
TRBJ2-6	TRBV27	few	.	CASKTALLSGANVLTF	TGTGCCAGCAAGACAGCGTTACTCTCTGGGGCCAACGTCCTGACTTTC
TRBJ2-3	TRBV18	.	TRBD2	CASSLAGVTDTQYF	TGTGCCAGCTCACTAGCGGGGGTTACAGATACGCAGTATTTT
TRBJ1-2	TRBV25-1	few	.	CASSEYSGVLGYTF	TGTGCCAGCAGTGAATACTCCGGGGTACTTGGCTACACCTTC
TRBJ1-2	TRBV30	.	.	CAWSVLGESYGYTF	TGTGCCTGGAGTGTACTCGGGGAGTCCTATGGCTACACCTTC
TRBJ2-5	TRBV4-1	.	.	CASSAGSTPSETQYF	TGCGCCAGCAGCGCCGGCTCGACCCCCTCAGAGACCCAGTACTTC
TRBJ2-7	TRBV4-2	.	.	CASSLDPQPGVSEQYF	TGTGCCAGCAGCCTGGACCCTCAGCCCGGGGTATCCGAGCAGTACTTC
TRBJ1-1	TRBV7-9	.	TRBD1	CASNVQGAKTEAFF	TGTGCCAGCAACGTACAGGGGGCGAAGACTGAAGCTTTCTTT
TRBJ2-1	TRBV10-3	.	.	CAIRNPQLEQFF	TGTGCCATCAGGAATCCCCAGCTCGAGCAGTTCTTC
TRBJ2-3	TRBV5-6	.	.	CASSLVPGTDTQYF	TGTGCCAGCAGCTTGGTTCCGGGGACAGATACGCAGTATTTT
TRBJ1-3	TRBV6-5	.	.	CASSYLQSSAGNTIYF	TGTGCCAGCAGTTACCTCCAGAGTTCGGCTGGAAACACCATATATTTT
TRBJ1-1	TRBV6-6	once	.	CASSYGTGLMNTEAFF	TGTGCCAGCAGTTACGGAACGGGTCTCATGAACACTGAAGCTTTCTTT
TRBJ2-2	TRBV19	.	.	CASSSVRGQGTGELFF	TGTGCCAGTAGTAGCGTTAGGGGCCAAGGCACCGGGGAGCTGTTTTTT
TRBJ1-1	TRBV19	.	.	CASSMAGEAFF	TGTGCCAGTAGTATGGCAGGGGAAGCTTTCTTT
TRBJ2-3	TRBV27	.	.	CASRRLVPTDTQYF	TGTGCCTCTCGGCGCCTGGTCCCCACAGATACGCAGTATTTT
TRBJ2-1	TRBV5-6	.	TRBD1	CASSLVTGGGYEQFF	TGTGCCAGCAGCTTGGTCACAGGGGGCGGGTATGAGCAGTTCTTC
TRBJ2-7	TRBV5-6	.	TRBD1	CASSSYAGQGQYF	TGTGCCAGCAGCTCGTACGCAGGACAGGGCCAGTACTTC
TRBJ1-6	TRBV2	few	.	CASSESQSFNSPLHF	TGTGCCAGCAGTGAATCGCAGTCCTTTAATTCACCCCTCCACTTT
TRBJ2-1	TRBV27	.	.	CASSLLLYNEQFF	TGTGCCAGCAGTTTACTGCTTTACAATGAGCAGTTCTTC
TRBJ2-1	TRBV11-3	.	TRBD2	CASSLGLASYEQFF	TGTGCCAGCAGCTTAGGACTAGCGTCTTATGAGCAGTTCTTC
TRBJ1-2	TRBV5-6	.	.	CASSLPLPGYGYTF	TGTGCCAGCAGCCTACCACTTCCCGGCTATGGCTACACCTTC
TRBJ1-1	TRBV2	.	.	CASSAEGLNTEAFF	TGTGCCAGCAGTGCCGAAGGGTTGAACACTGAAGCTTTCTTT
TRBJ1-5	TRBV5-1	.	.	CASRCPGKFHQPQHF	TGCGCCAGCAGGTGTCCAGGGAAATTTCATCAGCCCCAGCATTTT
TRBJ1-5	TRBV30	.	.	CAWSVLGVGNQPQHF	TGTGCCTGGAGTGTTTTAGGGGTGGGCAATCAGCCCCAGCATTTT
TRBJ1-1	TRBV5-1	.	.	CASSLVLNTEAFF	TGCGCCAGCAGCTTGGTCCTGAACACTGAAGCTTTCTTT
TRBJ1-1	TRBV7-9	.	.	CASSRIEGFKVDTEAFF	TGTGCCAGCAGCCGAATCGAGGGGTTCAAAGTGGACACTGAAGCTTTCTTT
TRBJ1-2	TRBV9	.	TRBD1	CASSLTGDGYTF	TGTGCCAGCAGCTTGACAGGGGATGGCTACACCTTC
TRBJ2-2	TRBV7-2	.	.	CASRQAARETGELFF	TGTGCCAGCAGGCAGGCGGCACGGGAGACCGGGGAGCTGTTTTTT
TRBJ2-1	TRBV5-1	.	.	CASSSKGGLSYNEQFF	TGCGCCAGCAGCTCTAAAGGGGGACTCTCCTACAATGAGCAGTTCTTC
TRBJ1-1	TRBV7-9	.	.	CASSLGGTTEAFF	TGTGCCAGCAGCTTAGGAGGCACAACTGAAGCTTTCTTT
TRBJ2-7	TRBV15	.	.	CATSQNTGYEQYF	TGTGCCACCAGCCAGAACACGGGCTACGAGCAGTACTTC
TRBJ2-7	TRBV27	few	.	CASSLSIYSLSYEQYF	TGTGCCAGCAGTTTATCGATTTACAGCCTCTCCTACGAGCAGTACTTC
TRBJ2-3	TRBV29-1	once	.	CSVPSPWGGTDTQYF	TGCAGCGTTCCCTCCCCCTGGGGAGGCACAGATACGCAGTATTTT
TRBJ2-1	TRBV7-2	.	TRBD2	CASSPQGGGGALNEQFF	TGTGCCAGCAGCCCCCAAGGTGGCGGGGGGGCCCTCAATGAGCAGTTCTTC
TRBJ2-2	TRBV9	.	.	CASSPSGASHTGELFF	TGTGCCAGCAGCCCCTCGGGGGCTAGCCACACCGGGGAGCTGTTTTTT
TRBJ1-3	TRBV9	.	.	CASKRDPTGNTIYF	TGTGCCAGCAAGCGTGACCCCACTGGAAACACCATATATTTT
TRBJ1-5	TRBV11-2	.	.	CASSLGWTQPQHF	TGTGCCAGCAGCTTAGGGTGGACCCAGCCCCAGCATTTT
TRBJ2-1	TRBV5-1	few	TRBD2	CASRSLAGDNEQFF	TGCGCCAGCAGGTCCCTAGCGGGGGACAATGAGCAGTTCTTC
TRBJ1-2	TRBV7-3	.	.	CASSRNPGPGIHGYTF	TGTGCCAGCAGCCGTAACCCGGGACCTGGCATCCATGGCTACACCTTC
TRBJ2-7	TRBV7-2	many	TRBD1	CASSLVGTGSYEQYF	TGTGCCAGCAGCTTAGTTGGGACAGGGTCCTACGAGCAGTACTTC
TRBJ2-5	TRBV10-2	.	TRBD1	CASSYQGAGETQYF	TGCGCCAGCAGTTATCAGGGGGCTGGAGAGACCCAGTACTTC
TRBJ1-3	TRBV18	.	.	CASTSGNSGNTIYF	TGTGCCAGCACCTCAGGGAACTCTGGAAACACCATATATTTT
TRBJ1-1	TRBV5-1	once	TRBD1	CASMGQPTNTEAFF	TGCGCCAGTATGGGACAGCCAACGAACACTGAAGCTTTCTTT
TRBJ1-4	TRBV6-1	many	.	CASSGAQGEKLFF	TGTGCCAGCAGTGGCGCCCAGGGGGAAAAACTGTTTTTT
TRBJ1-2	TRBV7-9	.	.	CASSPRPPQGYTF	TGTGCCAGCAGCCCCCGCCCACCGCAAGGCTACACCTTC
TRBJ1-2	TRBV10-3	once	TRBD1	CAISESEAGGPYGYTF	TGTGCCATCAGTGAGTCGGAGGCAGGGGGCCCCTATGGCTACACCTTC
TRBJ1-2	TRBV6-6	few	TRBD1	CASRAGQGGYGYTF	TGTGCCAGCAGAGCGGGACAGGGCGGCTATGGCTACACCTTC
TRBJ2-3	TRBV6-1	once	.	CASSEGHSTDTQYF	TGTGCCAGCAGTGAAGGGCACAGCACAGATACGCAGTATTTT
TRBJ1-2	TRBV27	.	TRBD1	CASSSRDSYGYTF	TGTGCCAGCAGTTCCCGGGACAGCTATGGCTACACCTTC
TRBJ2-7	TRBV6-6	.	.	CASSRAGQQRVEQYF	TGTGCCAGCAGTAGAGCGGGACAACAAAGGGTCGAGCAGTACTTC